The subject of this entry is one T cell receptor (beta chain). Its antigen is not identified. The CDR3 extends over 15 amino acids. Germline values: CDR1 SGDLS, CDR2 YYNGEE. V was cut by 5 bases and J by 2 bases, with 11 bases left in between. Time point in this sample: persistent/refractory GD, antithyroid drugs over 5 years with positive TRAb. From PBMCs, RNA was extracted and then used to make the TCR library. The entry originates in a study of regulatory T cells in long-lasting Graves disease. Regarding the study as a whole: There were preferences for TRBV28, TRBJ1-2 and TRBJ2-5 in persistent disease.

With iRepertoire HTBI primers and Arm-PCR of CDR3 regions, TCR beta libraries were built. MiXCR, run by TCRdb on the multiplex PCR reads, gives a single entry per CDR3 protein. The sample shows over 650,000 distinct CDR3 sequences, 25% to 35% of them seen only once. The source was peripheral blood mononuclear cells (PBMCs), collected when the disease was refractory, from a patient treated with antithyroid drugs. The clonotype originates from a female donor with Graves disease. J is TRBJ2-6 and V is TRBV9, with a weak D call TRBD2 (5 bases). The chain's CDR3 is CASSRTAAGANVLTF. Here the CDR3 DNA reads TGTGCCAGCAGTCGGACTGCAGCTGGGGCCAACGTCCTGACTTTC.